The 10 T cell receptor beta chains in this list originate from one sample, sequenced in a study of cytomegalovirus exposure and HLA in healthy donors. The table came from immunoSEQ multiplex PCR; TCRdb's copy has only in-frame clones and leaves some out. The sample includes roughly 120,000 clones, around nine tenths of them seen just once. Sequenced sample: PBMCs. The source of these receptors is a young woman in good health and CMV-seronegative.

This chain uses TRBV10-3 with TRBJ1-6; 7 positions match TRBD1. The CDR3 covers 16 residues. Germline CDR1 ENHRY, CDR2 SYGVKD. The ends lost 0 bases at V and 7 bases at J; junction bases unmatched: 6. The DNA of the CDR3 is TGTGCCATCAGTGAGTCGGGGGACAGAACCAATTCACCCCTCCACTTT. Translation: CAISESGDRTNSPLHF.

This clone was seen only once. The CDR3 DNA follows: TGCGCCAGCAGCCAAGTCGATAGTTCTGGAAACACCATATATTTT. Translating it yields CASSQVDSSGNTIYF. This sequence joins TRBV4-1 and TRBJ1-3; D is undetermined. The CDR3 spans 15 residues. Germline assignment: CDR1 MGHRA and CDR2 YSYEKL. V was cut by 1 base and J by 1 base, with 8 bases left in between.

This rearrangement joins TRBV4-3 to TRBJ2-4; 7 bases are shared with TRBD1. The CDR3 is 17 amino acids. V was pared by 0 bases and J by 0 bases, with 5 bases of the junction left unmatched. CDR1 is LGHNA, CDR2 YSLEER, per germline. Here the CDR3 DNA reads TGCGCCAGCAGCCAAGAGATCTCAGGGGGAGCCAAAAACATTCAGTACTTC. It codes for CASSQEISGGAKNIQYF.

The chain has TRBV30 and TRBJ1-2, with a tentative D call TRBD1 (5 bases). This CDR3 has 10 residues. Trimming removed 8 bases from V and 5 bases from J, with 9 bases in between. Germline values: CDR1 GTSNPN, CDR2 SVGIG (reference sequence). CDR3 sequence (DNA): TGTGCCGGGGGGTCTTATGGCTACACCTTC. Protein: CAGGSYGYTF.

Only one count was recorded for this clone. The chain has TRBV7-9 and TRBJ2-7; 9 positions match TRBD2. CDR1 SEHNR and CDR2 FQNEAQ come from the germline V gene (reference sequence). Trimming removed 4 bases from V and 4 bases from J; junction bases left unmatched: 5. CDR3 length equals 14 residues. CDR3 sequence reads: CASSSLAGEYEQYF. The CDR3 nucleotides are TGTGCCAGCAGCTCCTTAGCGGGAGAATACGAGCAGTACTTC. The full variable domain, rest sourced from reference TRBV7-9 and TRBJ2-7, is DTGVSQNPRHKITKRGQNVTFRCDPISEHNRLYWYRQTLGQGPEFLTYFQNEAQLEKSRLLSDRFSAERPKGSFSTLEIQRTEQGDSAMYLCASSSLAGEYEQYFGPGTRLTVT.

This rearrangement joins TRBV7-2 to TRBJ1-3, with D unclear. V was shortened by 4 bases and J by 0 bases, with 13 bases between the two germline ends. Germline values: CDR1 SGHTA, CDR2 FQGNSA. The CDR3 totals 16 residues. Here the CDR3 reads CASSSYFLNSGNTIYF. As DNA, the CDR3 is TGTGCCAGCAGCTCCTACTTCCTGAACTCTGGAAACACCATATATTTT.

The rearrangement joins TRBV25-1 to TRBJ2-3; possible D gene TRBD2, 6 bases. The CDR3 runs to 15 residues. The V end lost 2 bases, the J end lost 0 bases, and 9 bases lay between the germline ends. CDR1 and CDR2 (germline): MGHDK, SYGVNS. CDR3 sequence reads: CASSERLASTDTQYF. In DNA form, the CDR3 reads TGTGCCAGCAGTGAAAGGCTAGCGAGCACAGATACGCAGTATTTT.

The CDR3: CAWSPQTGADGYTF. For the CDR3, the DNA is TGTGCCTGGAGTCCTCAGACAGGGGCGGATGGCTACACCTTC. The V call is TRBV30, the J call TRBJ1-2; TRBD1 agrees at 8 bases. The CDR3 consists of 14 residues. V was pared by 2 bases and J by 6 bases, with 8 bases of the junction left unmatched. The germline gives CDR1 GTSNPN, CDR2 SVGIG (reference sequence).

The chain carries TRBV6-5 and TRBJ2-1; a weak D match, TRBD1 (5 bases). Germline lookup yields CDR1 MNHEY and CDR2 SVGAGI. V was shortened by 6 bases and J by 8 bases, with 11 bases between the two germline ends. The length of the CDR3 is 12 residues. DNA for the CDR3: TGTGCCAGCAGAGGGGTGGGCGATGAGCAGTTCTTC. As protein: CASRGVGDEQFF.

This sequence joins TRBV7-2 and TRBJ2-2; no firm D call. The CDR3 sequence is 14 residues long. Deletions cut 3 bases from V and 5 bases from J, with 10 bases between. Germline V gene sequence: CDR1 SGHTA, CDR2 FQGNSA. As DNA, the CDR3 is TGTGCCAGCAGCTTCCGCACACCGACCGGGGAGCTGTTTTTT. Translated, it gives CASSFRTPTGELFF.